This T cell receptor beta chain was obtained from a study of blood T cells in healthy people across ages. Study context: The capture of about one barcoded beta molecule per two T cells was achieved by template switching.

The ends lost 10 bases at V and 6 bases at J; junction bases unmatched: 11. CDR3 length equals 13 residues. Germline CDR1 reads ENHRY; CDR2 reads SYGVKD. Study conclusions and caveats: In the absence of known donor CMV status, changes in expanded clonotypes were possibly confounded.

A second PCR of 7 to 11 cycles used a sample-barcoded 5' primer and a J-beta primer mix. Individual samples furnished no less than 3 million CDR3-containing paired-end reads apiece. TCRdb recomputed calls from the 5' RACE reads with MiXCR, one row per CDR3 protein. The table lists 1.5 million to 1.9 million distinct CDR3 sequences, about 45% of them singletons. The sample holds a few counts of this clonotype. Its antigen is currently unknown. The receptor's source is a woman aged 18-29 years in good health. The specimen was blood. The J gene is TRBJ1-2, the V gene TRBV10-3, with 7 bases lining up with TRBD1. In nucleotides, the CDR3 is TGTGCCACATCCCCAGGGGGGATTGATGGCTACACCTTC. The encoded protein is CATSPGGIDGYTF.